This TCR beta chain was profiled in a study of cytomegalovirus exposure and HLA in healthy donors. Study overall: An early release of data contained some 80 million unique TCRs, which came from HLA-typed donors.

Germline assignment: CDR1 SGHDT and CDR2 YYEEEE. CDR3 length: 16 residues. The V segment lost 5 bases and the J segment 6 bases; nucleotides outside the gene matches: 14. 60 Vbeta and 13 Jbeta primers were used in PCR. Assay used: immunoSEQ multiplex PCR; TCRdb lists only in-frame clones, some missing. The data contain over 50,000 clones, about 87% of them singletons. Material: PBMCs. The TCR was taken from a man between 18 and 29 years old in good health and CMV-seronegative. The chain links TRBV5-6 to TRBJ2-3, with 8 bases matching TRBD2. The CDR3 here is CASRRQVSGGPDTQYF. In DNA, the CDR3 is TGTGCCAGCAGGCGACAGGTTTCGGGAGGGCCGGATACGCAGTATTTT.